The 14 T cell receptor beta chains in this list originate from one sample, sequenced in a study of shared clonotypes between healthy human individuals. The repertoire was sequenced with immunoSEQ multiplex PCR; TCRdb's copy has only in-frame clones and lacks some. The sample carries 2 million to 2.5 million clones, around 95% recorded once. Sequences were obtained from naive CD4+ T cells sorted from blood. As to subset: CD45RA+ positively selected. These receptors came from a man younger than 35 in good health.

The rearrangement links TRBV25-1 to TRBJ2-3; 10 nucleotides match TRBD1. The CDR3 runs to 16 residues. Germline V gives CDR1 MGHDK, CDR2 SYGVNS. J gave up 3 bases and V 5 bases, and 8 bases lay outside the gene matches. The CDR3: CASSIRQGALTDTQYF. The CDR3 DNA reads TGTGCCAGCAGTATTAGACAGGGGGCATTAACAGATACGCAGTATTTT.

The sample holds one count of this clone. The V call is TRBV15, the J call TRBJ2-7; TRBD1 aligns across 7 bases. With V trimmed by 0 bases and J by 1 base, 6 bases remained unmatched. Germline CDR1 LNHNV, CDR2 YYDKDF (reference sequence). This CDR3 contains 16 residues. The CDR3 region is CATSRDLGTVSYEQYF. DNA for the CDR3: TGTGCCACCAGCAGAGATCTAGGGACAGTATCCTACGAGCAGTACTTC.

The rearrangement links TRBV28 to TRBJ2-7; D unresolved. This CDR3 spans 14 amino acids. V shed 3 bases and J shed 4 bases, with 13 bases lying between them. Germline V CDR1 and CDR2: MDHEN, SYDVKM. The DNA for the CDR3 is TGTGCCAGCAGTTTTCTCATTACGGAGTACGAGCAGTACTTC. Translation: CASSFLITEYEQYF.

The CDR3 is CASSLRPENYGYTF. The CDR3, as DNA: TGTGCCAGCAGTTTACGGCCGGAGAACTATGGCTACACCTTC. This chain uses TRBV28 with TRBJ1-2; D is unresolved. This CDR3 region has 14 residues. Germline V gives CDR1 MDHEN, CDR2 SYDVKM. V was trimmed by 2 bases and J by 2 bases, leaving 9 bases between them.

The chain joins TRBV29-1 to TRBJ2-5; 8 bases line up with TRBD1. CDR3 length: 15 amino acids. Germline V gene lookup returns CDR1 SQVTM and CDR2 ANQGSEA. J was trimmed by 3 bases and V by 4 bases; bases with no gene match: 10. In nucleotides, the CDR3 is TGCAGCGTTGCTGGGACAGGAGGGTCTAAAGAGACCCAGTACTTC. Translating gives CSVAGTGGSKETQYF. The variable domain in full, with the rest retrieved from reference TRBV29-1 and TRBJ2-5, is SAVISQKPSRDICQRGTSLTIQCQVDSQVTMMFWYRQQPGQSLTLIATANQGSEATYESGFVIDKFPISRPNLTFSTLTVSNMSPEDSSIYLCSVAGTGGSKETQYFGPGTRLLVL.

The rearrangement links TRBV29-1 to TRBJ2-7; D possibly uses TRBD1 or TRBD2 (5 bases each). V was shortened by 7 bases and J by 1 base, with 11 bases between the two germline ends. The CDR3 contains 12 residues. Germline V lookup: CDR1 SQVTM, CDR2 ANQGSEA. CDR3 nucleotides: TGCAGCGCCAGGGACGGTTCCTACGAGCAGTACTTC. Translation gives CSARDGSYEQYF.

As concerns this clone: Distinct nucleotide sequences in the sample also encode this CDR3. V and J are TRBV5-6 and TRBJ2-5; D remains unclear. The ends were cut back, 0 bases at V and 5 bases at J, with 8 bases in the middle. The CDR3 contains 13 residues. Germline V gives CDR1 SGHDT, CDR2 YYEEEE. For the CDR3, the DNA is TGTGCCAGCAGCTTGGGGGTGGGCGAGACCCAGTACTTC. Encoded protein: CASSLGVGETQYF.

V gene TRBV30 combines with J gene TRBJ2-5, with 12 positions matching TRBD2. The germline V gene encodes CDR1 GTSNPN and CDR2 SVGIG (reference sequence). J lost 0 bases, V lost 1 base, and 3 bases had no gene match. This CDR3 is built from 16 residues. The CDR3 protein is CAWSAGTSGYQETQYF. The CDR3 nucleotides are TGTGCCTGGAGTGCAGGGACTAGCGGGTACCAAGAGACCCAGTACTTC.

This clone appeared a single time. The rearrangement joins TRBV9 to TRBJ2-3; maybe TRBD2 (5 bases). Germline assignment: CDR1 SGDLS and CDR2 YYNGEE. The CDR3 covers 16 residues. V lost 1 base and J lost 2, with 14 bases in between. CDR3 in amino acids: CASSVSPAGLTDTQYF. Here the CDR3 DNA reads TGTGCCAGCAGCGTATCCCCCGCGGGTCTCACAGATACGCAGTATTTT.

The rearrangement links TRBV10-3 to TRBJ2-3; TRBD1 is a possible D gene (6 bases). Per the germline V gene, CDR1 is ENHRY and CDR2 is SYGVKD. Trimming took 5 bases from V and 3 from J, leaving 18 bases between them. There are 16 residues in the CDR3. CDR3 region: CAISTPTGRGTDTQYF. The CDR3 nucleotides read TGTGCCATCAGTACACCAACAGGGAGAGGTACAGATACGCAGTATTTT.

This clone has a single count. Other nucleotide sequences from this sample produce the same CDR3. J is TRBJ2-7 and V is TRBV5-1; 9 nucleotides align to TRBD1. From germline, CDR1 is SGHRS and CDR2 YFSETQ. V lost 0 bases and J lost 4; bases outside the gene matches: 2. This CDR3 has 14 residues. The CDR3 nucleotides read TGCGCCAGCAGCTTGGGGACAGGGGTATACGAGCAGTACTTC. This translates into CASSLGTGVYEQYF. Using reference TRBV5-1 and TRBJ2-7 for the parts outside the CDR3, the full variable domain is KAGVTQTPRYLIKTRGQQVTLSCSPISGHRSVSWYQQTPGQGLQFLFEYFSETQRNKGNFPGRFSGRQFSNSRSEMNVSTLELGDSALYLCASSLGTGVYEQYFGPGTRLTVT.

The rearrangement uses TRBV7-6 and TRBJ2-2; 11 nucleotides align to TRBD2. V was clipped by 4 bases and J by 0 bases; unmatched bases: 7. This CDR3 is built from 18 residues. CDR1 is SGHVS and CDR2 is FNYEAQ in the germline V gene. The CDR3 DNA sequence: TGTGCCAGCAGCTCCCGTCTAGCGGGAGGCACGAACACCGGGGAGCTGTTTTTT. This gives the protein CASSSRLAGGTNTGELFF.

Written as DNA, the CDR3 is TGTGCCAGCAGCTTAACAGGGGACGGAGTAAGGCCCCAGCATTTT. It specifies CASSLTGDGVRPQHF. V gene TRBV11-3 combines with J gene TRBJ1-5, with 7 positions matching TRBD1. The CDR3 is 15 residues long. CDR1 and CDR2 from the germline V gene are SGHNT and YENEEA. The trim removed 2 bases at V and 9 bases at J, leaving 10 bases unmatched.

The rearrangement links TRBV27 to TRBJ2-5, with D tentatively TRBD2 (5 bases). CDR1 is MNHEY and CDR2 is SMNVEV in the germline V gene (reference sequence). V lost 3 bases and J lost 10, with 18 bases in between. The CDR3 has 14 amino acids. CDR3 sequence (DNA): TGTGCCAGCAGTTTGACAACCGAGGGTGTGGTCCAGTACTTC. Its translation is CASSLTTEGVVQYF.